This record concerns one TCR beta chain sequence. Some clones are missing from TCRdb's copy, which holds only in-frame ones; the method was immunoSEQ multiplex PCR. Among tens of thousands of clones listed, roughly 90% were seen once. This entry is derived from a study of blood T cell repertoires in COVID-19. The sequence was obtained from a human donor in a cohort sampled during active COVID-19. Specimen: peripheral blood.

The CDR3 spells CASSSSGTSGRGTGELFF. CDR3 DNA sequence: TGCGCCAGCAGCTCCTCCGGGACTAGCGGGCGGGGCACCGGGGAGCTGTTTTTT. The rearrangement uses TRBV5-1 and TRBJ2-2, with 12 bases lining up with TRBD2. The ends lost 3 bases at V and 4 bases at J; junction bases unmatched: 10. CDR1 SGHRS and CDR2 YFSETQ come from the germline V gene. CDR3 size: 18 residues.